This entry describes one T cell receptor (beta chain). Participant age was 18 to 89 years, and participants resided in about 25 US areas. Donors were grouped by their self-reported clinical history. The data are from a study of blood T cell repertoires in COVID-19. Study-level background: COVID-19 samples from acute and convalescent phases originated in the United States, Italy and Spain. Nucleic acid was either cDNA or gDNA, and it came from T cells, B-cell-depleted T cells, or PBMCs.

Assay: immunoSEQ multiplex PCR; the TCRdb copy retains only in-frame clones and omits some. This sample has 200,000 to 250,000 clones, with roughly 80% found just once. Source material: PBMCs or T cells enriched from blood (not recorded which). The sequence came from a woman in her forties with acute COVID-19.

The CDR3 is CASSNSQIGNTIYF. The CDR3 DNA sequence: TGTGCCAGCAGCAACAGTCAGATCGGAAACACCATATATTTT. The rearrangement joins TRBV3-1 (or the pseudogene TRBV3-2) to TRBJ1-3; no clear D. The CDR3 totals 14 residues. Germline V CDR1 and CDR2: LGHDT, YNNKEL (reference sequence). With 5 bases removed from V and 4 bases from J, the gap between germline ends came to 12 bases.